The present TCR beta chain was sequenced within a study of cytomegalovirus exposure and HLA in healthy donors. Vbeta (60) and Jbeta (13) primers were used in the PCR. Method: immunoSEQ multiplex PCR; TCRdb's copy keeps in-frame clones and lacks some. Here the sample spans about 160,000 clones, 75% to 85% being singletons. Trimming took 5 bases from V and 1 from J; bases not matched to a gene: 8. The germline V gene has CDR1 SGHNT and CDR2 YENEEA. The CDR3 extends over 16 amino acids. Study-wide results and limits: According to the study, 160 or so TCR beta chains were cytomegalovirus-associated. Presence/absence comparisons presumed near-even sequencing depth among donors.

About this clone: Its antigen remains unknown.

This clonotype originated in a man between 50 and 59 years old in good health and CMV-seropositive. The sequencing input was PBMCs. The chain couples TRBV11-3 to TRBJ2-5, with TRBD2 identical over 9 bases. CDR3 bases: TGTGCCAGCAGCCCCGGGAGCGGGGGGTTCCAAGAGACCCAGTACTTC. Encoded protein: CASSPGSGGFQETQYF.